What follows describes a single T cell receptor beta chain. This sample is drawn from a study of blood T cell repertoires in COVID-19. Across the whole study: Whether acute or convalescent, the COVID-19 samples came from the United States, Italy and Spain.

As originally analysed: By means of reference gene primer amplification, nucleated cell counts were estimated. Sequencing was performed with immunoSEQ multiplex PCR; in TCRdb, only in-frame clones are kept and a portion is missing. The DNA was the basis for D and trimming; V, J and clone size are from that table. The repertoire holds 150,000 to 180,000 clones, with approximately 80% as singletons. The CDR3 extends over 13 amino acids. Losses at the gene ends were 6 bases for V and 9 bases for J; bases not matched to a gene: 9. Germline CDR1 and CDR2: MNHEY and SVGEGT. Sample: peripheral blood. The TCR sequence derives from a woman aged 50 to 60 with acute or convalescent COVID-19. The V and J genes are TRBV6-2 or TRBV6-3 and TRBJ2-5, with TRBD2 matching over 8 bases. The CDR3: CASSRTSHSPQYF. The CDR3 bases are TGTGCCAGCAGCCGGACTAGCCATAGTCCCCAGTACTTC.